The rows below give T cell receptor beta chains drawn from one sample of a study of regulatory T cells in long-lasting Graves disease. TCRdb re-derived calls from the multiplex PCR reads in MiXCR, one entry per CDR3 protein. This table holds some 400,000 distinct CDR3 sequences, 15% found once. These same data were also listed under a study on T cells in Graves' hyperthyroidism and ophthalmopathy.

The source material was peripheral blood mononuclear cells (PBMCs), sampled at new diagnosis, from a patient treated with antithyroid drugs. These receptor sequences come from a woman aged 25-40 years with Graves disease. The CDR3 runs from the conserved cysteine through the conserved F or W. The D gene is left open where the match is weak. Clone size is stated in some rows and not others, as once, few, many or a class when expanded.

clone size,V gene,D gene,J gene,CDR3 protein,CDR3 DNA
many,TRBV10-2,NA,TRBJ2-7,CASSEGQGTYEQYF,TGCGCCAGCAGTGAGGGGCAGGGGACCTACGAGCAGTACTTC
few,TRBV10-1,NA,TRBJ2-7,CASSESVGNYEQYF,TGCGCCAGCAGTGAGTCGGTAGGGAACTACGAGCAGTACTTC
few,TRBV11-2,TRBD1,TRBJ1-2,CASRTGAALGGYTF,TGTGCCAGCAGGACAGGGGCCGCCCTTGGCGGCTACACCTTC
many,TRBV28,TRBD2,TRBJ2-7,CASSSPRSGVDEQYF,TGTGCCAGCAGTTCCCCGAGGAGCGGGGTCGACGAGCAGTACTTC
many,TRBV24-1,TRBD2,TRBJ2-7,CATSDAGLAGAYEQYF,TGTGCCACCAGTGACGCGGGACTAGCGGGAGCCTACGAGCAGTACTTC
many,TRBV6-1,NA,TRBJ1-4,CASSHGGGGPSFGKLFF,TGTGCCAGCAGTCATGGGGGGGGAGGCCCATCTTTTGGAAAACTGTTTTTT
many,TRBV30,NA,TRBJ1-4,CAWSPSLEKLFF,TGTGCCTGGAGTCCTTCTTTGGAGAAACTGTTTTTT
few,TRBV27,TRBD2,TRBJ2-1,CASSSLAGGINEQFF,TGTGCCAGCAGTTCATTAGCGGGAGGGATCAATGAGCAGTTCTTC
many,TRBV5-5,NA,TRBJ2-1,CASSLYTGANEQFF,TGTGCCAGCAGCTTGTATACGGGAGCCAATGAGCAGTTCTTC
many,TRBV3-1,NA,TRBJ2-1,CASSHSSYNEQFF,TGTGCCAGCAGCCATAGCTCCTACAATGAGCAGTTCTTC
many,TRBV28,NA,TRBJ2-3,CASSPARRADTQYF,TGTGCCAGCAGTCCTGCTAGACGGGCAGATACGCAGTATTTT
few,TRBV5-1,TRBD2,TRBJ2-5,CASSSGLAGGVRETQYF,TGCGCCAGCAGCTCCGGACTAGCGGGAGGGGTAAGGGAGACCCAGTACTTC
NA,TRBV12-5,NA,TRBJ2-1,CASGLVRWGEQFF,TGTGCTAGTGGTTTGGTACGGTGGGGGGAGCAGTTCTTC
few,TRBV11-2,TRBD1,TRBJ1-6,CASSPTGTYSPLHF,TGTGCCAGCAGCCCGACAGGGACGTATTCACCCCTCCACTTT
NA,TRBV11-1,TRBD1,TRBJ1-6,CASSLTLPGTASSPLHF,TGTGCCAGCAGCTTAACTTTACCGGGGACAGCAAGTTCACCCCTCCACTTT
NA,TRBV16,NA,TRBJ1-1,CASSSQMNIEAFF,TGTGCCAGCAGCTCTCAGATGAACATTGAAGCTTTCTTT
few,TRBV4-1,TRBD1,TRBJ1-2,CASSQEGGQARYGYTF,TGCGCCAGCAGCCAAGAGGGGGGACAGGCACGCTATGGCTACACCTTC
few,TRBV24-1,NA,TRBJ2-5,CATREGRALQETQYF,TGTGCCACCAGGGAGGGGAGAGCCTTACAAGAGACCCAGTACTTC
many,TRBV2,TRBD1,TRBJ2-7,CASTGRTGSYEQYF,TGTGCCAGCACCGGACGGACAGGGTCCTACGAGCAGTACTTC
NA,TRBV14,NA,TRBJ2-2,CASSQVGFGELFF,TGTGCCAGCAGCCAAGTAGGATTTGGGGAGCTGTTTTTT
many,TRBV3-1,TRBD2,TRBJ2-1,CASSPMRGEQFF,TGTGCCAGCAGCCCCATGCGGGGGGAGCAGTTCTTC
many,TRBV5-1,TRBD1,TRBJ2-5,CASSEPGTAGKTQYF,TGCGCCAGCAGCGAACCCGGGACAGCCGGAAAGACCCAGTACTTC
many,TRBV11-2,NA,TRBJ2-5,CASSGQVETQYF,TGTGCCAGCAGCGGACAAGTTGAGACCCAGTACTTC
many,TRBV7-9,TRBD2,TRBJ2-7,CASSFSVAGAYEQYF,TGTGCCAGCAGCTTTTCGGTAGCGGGAGCCTACGAGCAGTACTTC
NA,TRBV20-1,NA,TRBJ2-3,CSAREKTREYF,TGCAGTGCTAGAGAAAAGACGCGGGAGTATTTT
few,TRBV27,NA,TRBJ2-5,CASSLMWQNQETQYF,TGTGCCAGCAGTTTAATGTGGCAGAACCAAGAGACCCAGTACTTC
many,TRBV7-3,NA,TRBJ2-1,CASSLGFHNEQFF,TGTGCCAGCAGCTTGGGGTTCCACAATGAGCAGTTCTTC
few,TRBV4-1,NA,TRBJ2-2,CASSQETNTGELFF,TGCGCCAGCAGCCAAGAGACCAACACCGGGGAGCTGTTTTTT
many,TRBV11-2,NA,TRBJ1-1,CASSQDGNTEAFF,TGTGCCAGCAGCCAGGACGGAAACACTGAAGCTTTCTTT
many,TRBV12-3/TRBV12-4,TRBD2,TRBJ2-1,CASRTAGPNTGEQFF,TGTGCCAGCAGAACAGCGGGACCCAACACGGGTGAGCAGTTCTTC
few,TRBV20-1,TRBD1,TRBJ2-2,CSARTGGNTGELFF,TGCAGTGCGAGGACAGGGGGCAACACCGGGGAGCTGTTTTTT
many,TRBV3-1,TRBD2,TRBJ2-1,CASEGSGRGYNEQFF,TGTGCCAGCGAGGGGAGCGGGAGGGGCTACAATGAGCAGTTCTTC
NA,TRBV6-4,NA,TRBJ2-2,CASRDSRNTGELFF,TGTGCCAGCCGGGATAGCAGGAACACCGGGGAGCTGTTTTTT
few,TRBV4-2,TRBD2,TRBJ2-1,CASSQDTGRGSEQFF,TGTGCCAGCAGCCAAGATACCGGGAGGGGGTCTGAGCAGTTCTTC
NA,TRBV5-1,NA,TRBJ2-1,CASSPLNNEQFF,TGCGCCAGCAGCCCCCTTAACAATGAGCAGTTCTTC
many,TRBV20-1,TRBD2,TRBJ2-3,CSADGGLAGLTDTQYF,TGCAGTGCTGATGGGGGGCTAGCGGGGCTCACAGATACGCAGTATTTT
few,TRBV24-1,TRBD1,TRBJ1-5,CATSANRGPLNQPQHF,TGTGCCACCAGTGCTAACAGGGGACCCCTCAATCAGCCCCAGCATTTT
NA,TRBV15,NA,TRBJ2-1,CATSRERGKVNEQFF,TGTGCCACCAGCAGAGAGCGCGGAAAGGTGAATGAGCAGTTCTTC